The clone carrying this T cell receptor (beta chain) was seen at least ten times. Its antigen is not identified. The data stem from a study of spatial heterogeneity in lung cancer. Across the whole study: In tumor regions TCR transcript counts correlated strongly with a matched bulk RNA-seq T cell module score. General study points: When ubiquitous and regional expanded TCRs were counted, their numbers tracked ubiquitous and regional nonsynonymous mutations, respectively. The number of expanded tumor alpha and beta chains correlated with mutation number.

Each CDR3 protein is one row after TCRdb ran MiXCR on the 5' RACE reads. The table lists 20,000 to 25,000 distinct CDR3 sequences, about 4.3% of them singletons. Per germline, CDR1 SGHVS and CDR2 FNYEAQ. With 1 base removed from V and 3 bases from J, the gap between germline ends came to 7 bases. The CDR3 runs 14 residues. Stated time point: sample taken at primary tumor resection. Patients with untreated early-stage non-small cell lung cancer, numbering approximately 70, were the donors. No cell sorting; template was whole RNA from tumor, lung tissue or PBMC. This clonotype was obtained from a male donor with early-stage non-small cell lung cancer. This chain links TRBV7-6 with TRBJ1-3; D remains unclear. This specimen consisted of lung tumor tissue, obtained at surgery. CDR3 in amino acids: CASSLGVSGNTIYF. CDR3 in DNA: TGTGCCAGCAGCTTAGGAGTGAGTGGAAACACCATATATTTT. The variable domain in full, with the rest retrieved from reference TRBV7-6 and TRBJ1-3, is GAGVSQSPRYKVTKRGQDVALRCDPISGHVSLYWYRQALGQGPEFLTYFNYEAQQDKSGLPNDRFSAERPEGSISTLTIQRTEQRDSAMYRCASSLGVSGNTIYFGEGSWLTVV.